Listed below are T cell receptor beta chains from one sample, sequenced in a study of Graves' ophthalmopathy and Graves' hyperthyroidism. TCRdb used MiXCR to reprocess the multiplex PCR reads, holding one entry per CDR3 protein. This sample yields a few hundred thousand distinct CDR3 sequences, of which around 17% are seen a single time; around 1.4% belongs to the top ten. Sequenced input: peripheral blood. These receptor sequences come from a woman aged 18 to 35 with Graves' ophthalmopathy. The CDR3 runs from the conserved cysteine through the conserved F or W. Each record gives: D gene, V gene, clone size, J gene, CDR3 protein, CDR3 DNA. D genes are given only for firm matches. For some rows the clone size is stated as once, few or many, or as a class when expanded; others skip it.

d_call: TRBD1
v_call: TRBV3-1
clone_size: many
j_call: TRBJ1-2
cdr3_aa: CASSRADKQGANYGYTF
cdr3_nt: TGTGCCAGCAGCCGCGCAGATAAGCAGGGGGCGAACTATGGCTACACCTTC

d_call: -
v_call: TRBV5-1
clone_size: -
j_call: TRBJ2-7
cdr3_aa: CASSLALASYEQYF
cdr3_nt: TGCGCCAGCAGCTTGGCCTTAGCCTCCTACGAGCAGTACTTC

d_call: -
v_call: TRBV6-2/TRBV6-3
clone_size: many
j_call: TRBJ1-2
cdr3_aa: CASSYASARRFYGYTF
cdr3_nt: TGTGCCAGCAGTTACGCGTCGGCCAGAAGATTCTATGGCTACACCTTC

d_call: -
v_call: TRBV20-1
clone_size: many
j_call: TRBJ1-1
cdr3_aa: CSATLQGGNTEAFF
cdr3_nt: TGCAGTGCTACCCTCCAAGGGGGTAACACTGAAGCTTTCTTT

d_call: -
v_call: TRBV30
clone_size: few
j_call: TRBJ2-4
cdr3_aa: CAWSALQIIAKNIQYF
cdr3_nt: TGTGCCTGGAGTGCCCTCCAGATAATAGCCAAAAACATTCAGTACTTC

d_call: TRBD2
v_call: TRBV12-3/TRBV12-4
clone_size: few
j_call: TRBJ2-7
cdr3_aa: CASSWREGEQYF
cdr3_nt: TGTGCCAGCAGTTGGAGGGAGGGCGAGCAGTACTTC

d_call: -
v_call: TRBV11-2
clone_size: many
j_call: TRBJ1-2
cdr3_aa: CASSSPRAVRLTF
cdr3_nt: TGTGCCAGCAGCTCGCCCAGGGCTGTCCGGCTGACCTTC

d_call: -
v_call: TRBV6-5
clone_size: few
j_call: TRBJ2-7
cdr3_aa: CASVFRITDEQYF
cdr3_nt: TGTGCCAGCGTTTTCCGCATTACTGACGAGCAGTACTTC

d_call: TRBD1
v_call: TRBV6-5
clone_size: many
j_call: TRBJ1-1
cdr3_aa: CASRRVKTGRAEAFF
cdr3_nt: TGTGCCAGCAGACGCGTGAAGACAGGGAGGGCTGAAGCTTTCTTT

d_call: -
v_call: TRBV27
clone_size: -
j_call: TRBJ1-6
cdr3_aa: CASSFTVIGSPLHF
cdr3_nt: TGTGCCAGCAGTTTTACCGTCATAGGTTCACCCCTCCACTTT

d_call: TRBD1
v_call: TRBV18
clone_size: -
j_call: TRBJ1-1
cdr3_aa: CASSEDRGRAAFF
cdr3_nt: TGTGCCAGCTCAGAGGACAGGGGTCGTGCGGCTTTCTTT

d_call: -
v_call: TRBV6-2/TRBV6-3
clone_size: many
j_call: TRBJ1-1
cdr3_aa: CASSPRQAYMNTEAFF
cdr3_nt: TGTGCCAGCAGTCCGCGACAGGCCTATATGAACACTGAAGCTTTCTTT

d_call: -
v_call: TRBV6-5
clone_size: many
j_call: TRBJ1-1
cdr3_aa: CASSSQGRRDTEAFF
cdr3_nt: TGTGCCAGCAGTTCCCAAGGGCGGAGAGACACTGAAGCTTTCTTT

d_call: -
v_call: TRBV28
clone_size: many
j_call: TRBJ1-5
cdr3_aa: CASSTRGHGNQPQHF
cdr3_nt: TGTGCCAGCAGTACCAGGGGACATGGCAATCAGCCCCAGCATTTT

d_call: TRBD2
v_call: TRBV7-2
clone_size: many
j_call: TRBJ2-7
cdr3_aa: CASSLPGLAYEQYF
cdr3_nt: TGTGCCAGCAGCTTACCCGGACTAGCCTACGAGCAGTACTTC

d_call: -
v_call: TRBV5-1
clone_size: -
j_call: TRBJ1-2
cdr3_aa: CASSRGVGDGYTF
cdr3_nt: TGCGCCAGCAGCCGGGGGGTCGGGGATGGCTACACCTTC

d_call: -
v_call: TRBV18
clone_size: many
j_call: TRBJ2-7
cdr3_aa: CASSQGHVSLSYEQYF
cdr3_nt: TGTGCCAGCTCCCAAGGACACGTCTCCTTGTCGTACGAGCAGTACTTC

d_call: -
v_call: TRBV7-2
clone_size: many
j_call: TRBJ2-6
cdr3_aa: CASSLTGRRVLTF
cdr3_nt: TGTGCCAGCAGTCTCACGGGGCGTCGTGTCCTGACTTTC

d_call: TRBD1
v_call: TRBV15
clone_size: many
j_call: TRBJ2-7
cdr3_aa: CATSRLRTGDEQYF
cdr3_nt: TGTGCCACCAGCAGACTTAGGACAGGGGACGAGCAGTACTTC

d_call: -
v_call: TRBV20-1
clone_size: once
j_call: TRBJ2-7
cdr3_aa: CSARGLQGEQYF
cdr3_nt: TGCAGTGCGAGGGGACTCCAGGGCGAGCAGTACTTC

d_call: -
v_call: TRBV14
clone_size: many
j_call: TRBJ1-1
cdr3_aa: CASSQEWEGGNTEAFF
cdr3_nt: TGTGCCAGCAGCCAAGAATGGGAAGGTGGGAACACTGAAGCTTTCTTT

d_call: TRBD1
v_call: TRBV28
clone_size: many
j_call: TRBJ2-5
cdr3_aa: CASSLGTGETQYF
cdr3_nt: TGTGCCAGCAGTTTGGGGACAGGGGAGACCCAGTACTTC

d_call: TRBD1
v_call: TRBV6-1
clone_size: -
j_call: TRBJ1-2
cdr3_aa: CASRPTGDYGYTF
cdr3_nt: TGTGCCAGCAGACCAACAGGGGACTATGGCTACACCTTC

d_call: -
v_call: TRBV24-1
clone_size: many
j_call: TRBJ1-5
cdr3_aa: CATSADGRSQPQHF
cdr3_nt: TGTGCCACCAGTGCCGACGGGAGGTCTCAGCCCCAGCATTTT

d_call: -
v_call: TRBV29-1
clone_size: many
j_call: TRBJ2-2
cdr3_aa: CSAGMAVNTGELFF
cdr3_nt: TGCAGCGCCGGGATGGCAGTTAACACCGGGGAGCTGTTTTTT

d_call: -
v_call: TRBV5-1
clone_size: many
j_call: TRBJ2-2
cdr3_aa: CASSLVGAHTGELFF
cdr3_nt: TGCGCCAGCAGCTTGGTGGGGGCGCACACCGGGGAGCTGTTTTTT

d_call: -
v_call: TRBV12-3/TRBV12-4
clone_size: -
j_call: TRBJ1-2
cdr3_aa: CASRKGMTEGAGYTF
cdr3_nt: TGTGCCAGCAGAAAGGGGATGACGGAAGGTGCGGGCTACACCTTC

d_call: -
v_call: TRBV28
clone_size: many
j_call: TRBJ2-6
cdr3_aa: CASSLGDGANVLTF
cdr3_nt: TGTGCCAGCAGTTTAGGAGATGGGGCCAACGTCCTGACTTTC

d_call: -
v_call: TRBV19
clone_size: many
j_call: TRBJ1-1
cdr3_aa: CASRAPGTEAFF
cdr3_nt: TGTGCCAGTAGGGCTCCAGGTACTGAAGCTTTCTTT

d_call: TRBD1
v_call: TRBV6-5
clone_size: many
j_call: TRBJ2-5
cdr3_aa: CASRLGRGTGKQETQYF
cdr3_nt: TGTGCCAGCAGACTCGGAAGAGGGACAGGAAAACAAGAGACCCAGTACTTC

d_call: -
v_call: TRBV12-3/TRBV12-4
clone_size: many
j_call: TRBJ1-2
cdr3_aa: CASTYPGTQLSNYGYTF
cdr3_nt: TGTGCCAGCACCTACCCCGGTACGCAACTATCGAACTATGGCTACACCTTC

d_call: -
v_call: TRBV7-8
clone_size: -
j_call: TRBJ1-5
cdr3_aa: CASMPHRDPISNQPQHF
cdr3_nt: TGTGCCAGCATGCCCCACAGGGATCCTATAAGCAATCAGCCCCAGCATTTT

d_call: -
v_call: TRBV20-1
clone_size: many
j_call: TRBJ2-7
cdr3_aa: CSAVRSGDEQYF
cdr3_nt: TGCAGTGCTGTCCGATCGGGCGACGAGCAGTACTTC

d_call: TRBD1
v_call: TRBV6-2/TRBV6-3
clone_size: -
j_call: TRBJ1-1
cdr3_aa: CAVKVPGGPRGTEAFF
cdr3_nt: TGTGCGGTGAAAGTGCCAGGGGGACCTAGGGGCACTGAAGCTTTCTTT

d_call: -
v_call: TRBV7-9
clone_size: many
j_call: TRBJ2-5
cdr3_aa: CASSLRVGGQETQYF
cdr3_nt: TGTGCCAGCAGCTTAAGGGTTGGGGGCCAAGAGACCCAGTACTTC

d_call: TRBD1
v_call: TRBV19
clone_size: -
j_call: TRBJ1-2
cdr3_aa: CASSTPTGGVAYGYTF
cdr3_nt: TGTGCCAGTAGCACCCCGACAGGGGGAGTAGCGTACGGCTACACCTTC

d_call: TRBD1
v_call: TRBV28
clone_size: many
j_call: TRBJ1-2
cdr3_aa: CASSLTLGRDRGKGYGYTF
cdr3_nt: TGTGCCAGCAGTTTAACATTGGGCCGGGACAGGGGTAAAGGCTATGGCTACACCTTC

d_call: -
v_call: TRBV15
clone_size: -
j_call: TRBJ1-2
cdr3_aa: CATSRDSHSYTF
cdr3_nt: TGTGCCACCAGCAGAGACTCGCATAGCTACACCTTC

d_call: -
v_call: TRBV7-3
clone_size: -
j_call: TRBJ1-1
cdr3_aa: CASSLGPGGPEAFF
cdr3_nt: TGTGCCAGCAGCTTGGGCCCCGGAGGACCTGAAGCTTTCTTT

d_call: TRBD1
v_call: TRBV12-3/TRBV12-4
clone_size: many
j_call: TRBJ1-1
cdr3_aa: CASSLALGQGDTEAFF
cdr3_nt: TGTGCCAGCAGTTTAGCGTTAGGACAGGGGGACACTGAAGCTTTCTTT

d_call: -
v_call: TRBV12-3/TRBV12-4
clone_size: few
j_call: TRBJ1-5
cdr3_aa: CASSSKDSYDQPQHF
cdr3_nt: TGTGCCAGCAGTTCAAAGGACAGCTATGACCAGCCCCAGCATTTT

d_call: -
v_call: TRBV19
clone_size: many
j_call: TRBJ1-1
cdr3_aa: CASSIWPNTEAFF
cdr3_nt: TGTGCCAGTAGTATTTGGCCGAACACTGAAGCTTTCTTT

d_call: TRBD1
v_call: TRBV27
clone_size: many
j_call: TRBJ2-7
cdr3_aa: CASSLSWDSAPSYEQYF
cdr3_nt: TGTGCCAGCAGTTTATCATGGGACAGTGCCCCCTCCTACGAGCAGTACTTC

d_call: -
v_call: TRBV28
clone_size: many
j_call: TRBJ1-2
cdr3_aa: CASSFSRGAYGYTF
cdr3_nt: TGTGCCAGCAGTTTTAGTAGGGGGGCCTATGGCTACACCTTC

d_call: -
v_call: TRBV27
clone_size: many
j_call: TRBJ2-7
cdr3_aa: CASSSFPGPFSYEQYF
cdr3_nt: TGTGCCAGCAGTTCCTTCCCGGGACCGTTTTCCTACGAGCAGTACTTC

d_call: -
v_call: TRBV27
clone_size: many
j_call: TRBJ1-6
cdr3_aa: CASSLQQPNNSPLHF
cdr3_nt: TGTGCCAGCAGTTTACAACAGCCTAATAATTCACCCCTCCACTTT